This T cell receptor (beta chain) was identified during a study of T-cell reconstitution after alpha-beta-depleted transplantation in children. The germline CDR1 and CDR2 sequences are DFQATT and SNEGSKA (reference sequence). V gave up 2 bases and J gave up 4 bases, with 14 bases separating them. This CDR3 has 15 amino acids. TCRbeta library construction was performed incorporating unique molecular identifiers. TCRdb ran MiXCR on the PCR reads and lists one entry per CDR3 protein. The sample has some 200,000 distinct CDR3 sequences; roughly 15% are singletons. This clonotype was detected many times. This chain links TRBV20-1 with TRBJ2-2; maybe TRBD1 (6 bases). Sequencing was performed on PBMCs from the stem cell graft donor, taken from the stem cell graft. The clonotype comes from a human donor who donated a stem cell graft to a child with acute lymphoblastic leukemia. For the CDR3, the DNA is TGCAGTGCTAGACCCTCAGGGGCCGGCACCGGGGAGCTGTTTTTT. Its translation is CSARPSGAGTGELFF.